This TCR beta chain was captured by sequencing in a study of T cell responses to AZD1222 COVID-19 vaccine (dated by TCRdb to the early 2020s). In the study overall: A total of 230 or so trial participants underwent TCR sequencing, of whom nearly 210 received two doses of AZD1222 and about 26 received two doses of the MenACWY control vaccine. Trial participants were enrolled by age into 18-55, 56-69 and 70-plus year subgroups, with about 150, 28 and 57 TCR-sequenced participants respectively.

The CDR3 regions of human TCRbeta chains were subjected to immunosequencing. The authors processed their data as follows. TCRs in the repertoires were matched against a reference library of SARS-CoV-2-specific TCRs that had been generated with the MIRA antigen-specificity platform. Breadth was defined as the fraction of unique TCRs that were SARS-CoV-2-associated, and depth was defined as the fraction of total T cells that were SARS-CoV-2-associated. Using the MIRA data, each spike-specific TCR was assigned both to the spike region to which the TCR was reactive and to a CD4 or CD8 class. Log10-transformed breadth and depth values were compared by one-way ANOVA with Sidak's multiple comparisons tests. TCRdb provides this immuneACCESS table in a form limited to in-frame rearrangements. Some clones are lacking; in checked studies, under half of them reflect an unresolved V gene, and why the rest are absent is not known. V and J calls and clone size are given by that table; D and trimming were obtained from the DNA. The sample table records around 130,000 clones; 75% to 95% of these occur just once. The top ten clonotypes cover about 1.9% of the sample.

The trim is 6 bases for V and 7 bases for J, with a gap of 19 bases between the germline ends. CDR1 and CDR2 are drawn from the germline V gene (reference sequence): LGHDT, YNNKEL. The CDR3 contains 15 residues, cysteine and phenylalanine counted. The sequence is cut down to CDR3 DNA, 45 bases in frame from base 1. A note on this clone: No antigen is known for it. Within one base of it there is no much larger clone, and no base qualities were kept.

The time point label, as the study defines it: about 28 days (+/-7) after the second vaccine dose. AZD1222 recipients given second doses at about 4 weeks or at about 12 weeks were pooled, since spike-specific TCR depth and breadth were not found to differ between the two schedules. Vaccinee samples were obtained from the UK trials COV001 and COV002, which included a single-blind randomized controlled phase 2/3 trial of AZD1222 (ChAdOx1 nCoV-19) in healthy adults. For TCRbeta chain sequencing, PBMC samples from trial participants were taken at day 0 and at day 28 after the second dose. Beyond this particular receptor, the publication reports: Reportedly, almost half of the unique spike-specific TCRs recognized epitopes lying outside the regions that are mutated in the B.1.351 and B.1.1.7 variants. The vaccine-associated CD4 TCRs covered the entire spike protein, and the dominant responses fell in regions 160-218 and 743-854. Because no day 14 peak-response samples were available, the repertoires could be characterized only after the peak T cell response. Participants were mostly white British and included more females than males, and it was suggested by the authors that clonal diversity may have been underestimated. Conclusions about previously exposed vaccinees are limited because only a handful of AZD1222 recipients were SARS-CoV-2 seropositive at baseline. After two AZD1222 doses, spike-specific TCR breadth and depth were significantly higher than at day 0 and than in MenACWY recipients. The 56-69-year group was small, and its depth increase did not reach significance, likely because of low power.

Source: peripheral blood, taken 28 days after the second AZD1222 dose. The sequence was collected from an adult who received the AZD1222 COVID-19 vaccine. The rearranged segments are TRBV3-1 (or the pseudogene TRBV3-2) and TRBJ1-5; matching of 6 bases hints at TRBD1 as the D gene. CDR3 loop: CASSAGGGGQQPQHF. The nucleotide sequence is TGTGCCAGCAGTGCCGGAGGGGGGGGGCAACAGCCCCAGCATTTT.